This section outlines one T cell receptor (beta chain) sequence together with its context. This record comes from a study of CD8 T cells in Susac syndrome. Study as a whole: Active disease was present in about 6 of the sequenced Susac syndrome patients, whereas under 10 of them were in remission. Patients with Susac syndrome, at blood draw, were therapy-naive, on corticosteroids, or on intravenous immunoglobulin alone.

Through negative isolation, CD4+ and CD8+ T cells were obtained, while TEMRA cells were enriched using FACS. It was with random hexamers that about 0.45 to 1 ug RNA was reverse transcribed. TCRdb re-analysed the immunoSEQ multiplex PCR reads in MiXCR, keeping a single row per CDR3 protein. The sample consists of 150,000 to 200,000 distinct CDR3 sequences, more than 85% of them appearing once. From germline, CDR1 is DFQATT and CDR2 SNEGSKA (reference sequence). This CDR3 region has 12 residues. Trimming at V came to 5 bases and at J to 6 bases, leaving 4 bases not matched to a gene. The receptor was isolated from a human donor with Susac syndrome. Sequences were obtained from CD4+ T cells from PBMCs. The chain recombines TRBV20-1 with TRBJ2-1; 7 nucleotides align to TRBD2. CDR3: CSAGLAVNEQFF. DNA for the CDR3: TGCAGTGCTGGGCTAGCGGTCAATGAGCAGTTCTTC.